This entry concerns a single TCR beta chain. The sample belongs to a study of blood T cell repertoires in COVID-19. The overall study: Acute and convalescent COVID-19 specimens originated in the United States, Italy and Spain.

The CDR3 is 17 amino acids. Germline V CDR1 and CDR2: SGHRS, YFSETQ. With 7 bases clipped from V and 0 bases from J, the junction kept 14 bases outside the gene matches. Authors' analysis steps: Estimation of nucleated cell counts was performed using reference gene primer amplification. Clones were sequenced by immunoSEQ multiplex PCR, and TCRdb holds only the in-frame ones, with some missing. Clone size and the V and J calls come from that table; the DNA yielded D and trimming. The sample contains 220,000 or so clones, roughly 90% of which appear only once. The genes are TRBV5-1 and TRBJ2-3, with 7 bases aligning to TRBD1. Sequenced sample: peripheral blood. This sequence was found in a man between 60 and 75 years old who had recovered from COVID-19. The CDR3 DNA reads as TGCGCCAGCCTAAGACAGGGACCCGTTTCTAGCACAGATACGCAGTATTTT. Protein: CASLRQGPVSSTDTQYF.